These 10 T cell receptor beta chains originate from one sample sequenced in a study of CD8+ T cells in alopecia areata. Described treatment: oral pan-JAK inhibitor, 5-10 mg twice daily. Sequencing templates came from extracted RNA that was reverse transcribed into cDNA. Method: immunoSEQ multiplex PCR; TCRdb's copy keeps in-frame clones and lacks some. The sample records 100,000 to 150,000 clones, about 61% being singletons. The sample here was CD8+ T cells sorted from blood, taken at week 4, from a patient treated with tofacitinib. These TCRs come from a human donor with alopecia areata.

Here the CDR3 DNA reads TGCAGCGTACAACCACAGCCTTACTCCTACAATGAGCAGTTCTTC. This translates into CSVQPQPYSYNEQFF. The chain joins TRBV29-1 to TRBJ2-1; D gene uncertain. Trimming removed 6 bases at V and 0 bases at J, with 15 bases between. The CDR3 totals 15 residues. Germline-derived CDR1 and CDR2 are SQVTM and ANQGSEA.

The V gene is TRBV11-2, the J gene TRBJ2-7; D possibly corresponds to TRBD1 (5 bases). Germline V CDR1 and CDR2: SGHAT, FQNNGV. The CDR3 runs 16 residues. Trimming shortened V by 5 bases and J by 0 bases, and 17 bases separated the two germline ends. Here the CDR3 reads CASSLRDRAFSYEQYF. CDR3 sequence (DNA): TGTGCCAGCAGCCTTCGTGACAGAGCCTTCTCCTACGAGCAGTACTTC.

This CDR3 reads CSVDIDRQGVYGYTF. The CDR3 DNA sequence: TGCAGCGTTGATATTGATAGACAGGGAGTCTATGGCTACACCTTC. This chain uses TRBV29-1 with TRBJ1-2, with 7 bases that match TRBD1. The CDR3 covers 15 residues. With V trimmed by 3 bases and J by 4 bases, 11 bases remained unmatched. Per the germline V gene, CDR1 is SQVTM and CDR2 is ANQGSEA.

This clone was counted only a few times. The rearrangement links TRBV13 to TRBJ1-1; D is perhaps TRBD1 (5 bases). V was pared by 5 bases and J by 8 bases, with 18 bases between. Germline V gene lookup returns CDR1 PRHDT and CDR2 FYEKMQ (reference sequence). This CDR3 is 14 amino acids long. The CDR3 reads CASSPEGLPMEAFF. The CDR3 bases are TGTGCCAGCAGCCCCGAGGGACTACCCATGGAAGCTTTCTTT.

The chain joins TRBV2 to TRBJ2-1, with TRBD2 as a possible D gene (5 bases). The V end lost 1 base, the J end lost 12 bases, and 13 bases lay between the germline ends. There are 13 residues in the CDR3. Looked up from germline, CDR1 is SNHLY and CDR2 is FYNNEI. The CDR3 bases are TGTGCCAGCAGTGAAGAGTCCGGAGGTGTGCAGTTCTTC. Translating it yields CASSEESGGVQFF.

The chain is built from TRBV11-2 and TRBJ2-1; D remains unclear. The CDR3 is 13 amino acids. The V gene's germline CDR1 is SGHAT and CDR2 FQNNGV. Trimming took off 4 bases at V and 1 base at J, with 5 bases between the two ends. CDR3 nucleotide sequence: TGTGCCAGCAGCTCCGTATCCTACAATGAGCAGTTCTTC. Amino acid sequence: CASSSVSYNEQFF.

The rearrangement links TRBV27 to TRBJ2-7; TRBD1 agrees at 10 bases. Germline CDR1 MNHEY, CDR2 SMNVEV (reference sequence). The CDR3 is made up of 15 amino acids. After removal of 5 bases from V and 4 bases from J, the junction contained 8 bases not matched to a gene. CDR3: CASSLTGTGVYEQYF. The CDR3 nucleotides read TGTGCCAGCAGTCTCACCGGGACAGGGGTTTACGAGCAGTACTTC.

The chain joins TRBV30 to TRBJ2-3; 9 bases line up with TRBD1. Trimming cost V 5 bases and J 6 bases; bases outside gene matches: 9. CDR1 GTSNPN and CDR2 SVGIG come from the germline V gene (reference sequence). The CDR3 extends over 14 amino acids. CDR3 DNA: TGTGCCTGGCCGGACAGGGGCTTCTCGGATACGCAGTATTTT. Translating gives CAWPDRGFSDTQYF.

The gene calls are TRBV4-2 and TRBJ2-7; D gene ambiguous. The CDR3 contains 13 residues. In germline, CDR1 is LGHNA, CDR2 YNFKEQ. Between the trimmed V and J ends, which lost 4 bases and 5 bases, there was a span of 12 bases. The CDR3 loop is CASSPTPGHEQYF. The CDR3 DNA is TGTGCCAGCAGCCCAACTCCGGGCCACGAGCAGTACTTC.

The chain combines TRBV29-1 with TRBJ1-1, with TRBD1 matching over 7 bases. V trimming: 3 bases; J trimming: 3 bases; junction bases outside the gene matches: 10. CDR1 and CDR2 from the germline V gene are SQVTM and ANQGSEA. This CDR3 comprises 15 residues. The CDR3 loop reads CSVDPSWTGYTEAFF. CDR3 sequence (DNA): TGCAGCGTTGACCCCTCTTGGACAGGTTACACTGAAGCTTTCTTT.